These 11 T cell receptor beta chains originate from one sample sequenced in a study of T-cell reconstitution after alpha-beta-depleted transplantation in children. The TCRbeta library was prepared with unique molecular identifiers. TCRdb re-called the PCR reads with MiXCR, one entry per CDR3 protein. This sample has around 700,000 distinct CDR3 sequences, with around 13% found just once. Sample: PBMCs, taken before TCRalphabeta/CD19-depleted stem cell transplant. These receptors originate from a girl aged 2 to 10 with congenital amegakaryocytic thrombocytopenia, due to receive a stem cell transplant.

The chain joins TRBV24-1 to TRBJ2-2; 8 nucleotides match TRBD1. Germline-derived CDR1 and CDR2 are KGHDR and SFDVKD. The CDR3 loop spans 17 amino acids. Germline trimming cut 1 base from V and 3 bases from J; bases unmatched to any gene: 6. Here the CDR3 DNA reads TGTGCCACCAGTGATTTCAGACAGGGGATCGACACCGGGGAGCTGTTTTTT. Its protein is CATSDFRQGIDTGELFF.

This clonotype occurred many times. The chain combines TRBV12-3 or TRBV12-4 with TRBJ2-7; tentatively, D is TRBD2 (5 bases). CDR3 size: 13 residues. Trimming removed 3 bases at V and 7 bases at J, with 13 bases between. CDR3 protein: CASSLSSGGEQYF. CDR3 nucleotide sequence: TGTGCCAGCAGTTTGAGTTCTGGCGGGGAGCAGTACTTC.

This clonotype came up a few times. The chain has TRBV7-2 and TRBJ2-3; no clear D gene. From germline, CDR1 is SGHTA and CDR2 FQGNSA. Trimming removed 5 bases at V and 4 bases at J, with 13 bases between. The CDR3 covers 14 residues. CDR3 in DNA: TGTGCCAGCAGCGCCCCACCGGGCTCAGATACGCAGTATTTT. This translates into CASSAPPGSDTQYF.

This clonotype was seen ten or more times. The chain carries TRBV5-1 and TRBJ1-1; 7 nucleotides line up with TRBD1. Trimming at V came to 2 bases and at J to 5 bases, leaving 6 bases not matched to a gene. This CDR3 spans 14 amino acids. Germline V gene data show CDR1 as SGHRS and CDR2 as YFSETQ. In nucleotides, the CDR3 is TGCGCCAGCAGCTTTACAGGGGTAGAAACTGAAGCTTTCTTT. This sequence encodes CASSFTGVETEAFF.

This clonotype was observed at least ten times. The V gene is TRBV20-1, the J gene TRBJ2-1; TRBD2 aligns across 12 bases. Germline V gene sequence: CDR1 DFQATT, CDR2 SNEGSKA (reference sequence). Trimming cost V 4 bases and J 7 bases; bases outside gene matches: 5. CDR3 size: 14 residues. CDR3 sequence reads: CSATTSGRGNEQFF. The CDR3 region has the DNA TGCAGTGCTACGACTAGCGGGAGAGGAAATGAGCAGTTCTTC.

This clonotype was seen a handful of times. The rearrangement uses TRBV5-1 and TRBJ2-7; 11 bases map to TRBD2. Germline V CDR1 and CDR2: SGHRS, YFSETQ. The CDR3 consists of 17 residues. The ends lost 3 bases at V and 0 bases at J; junction bases unmatched: 8. This chain's CDR3 is CASSSTGLAGNSYEQYF. CDR3 DNA: TGCGCCAGCAGCTCGACCGGACTAGCGGGTAACTCCTACGAGCAGTACTTC.

In this sample, this clonotype turned up a few times. The chain employs TRBV4-2 and TRBJ2-3; the D gene is possibly TRBD1 (5 bases). CDR3 length: 22 amino acids. Germline lookup yields CDR1 LGHNA and CDR2 YNFKEQ. The germline V and J ends were trimmed by 4 bases and 2 bases, with 34 bases remaining between them. The CDR3 coding sequence is TGTGCCAGCAGCCCGTCCTCAGATCCTCGTGGCCAGGGTGCATACTTCACAGATACGCAGTATTTT. The encoded protein is CASSPSSDPRGQGAYFTDTQYF.

This clonotype has ten or more counts. This chain joins TRBV15 and TRBJ1-1, with D unclear. Germline V gene sequence: CDR1 LNHNV, CDR2 YYDKDF (reference sequence). The CDR3 length is 14 residues. The ends were cut back, 4 bases at V and 4 bases at J, with 13 bases in the middle. The CDR3 DNA follows: TGTGCCACCAGCAAAGACTTAATTCGCACTGAAGCTTTCTTT. Translation gives CATSKDLIRTEAFF. Combining the CDR3 with reference TRBV15 and TRBJ1-1 gives the whole variable domain DAMVIQNPRYQVTQFGKPVTLSCSQTLNHNVMYWYQQKSSQAPKLLFHYYDKDFNNEADTPDNFQSRRPNTSFCFLDIRSPGLGDTAMYLCATSKDLIRTEAFFGQGTRLTVV.

On this clonotype: A single base separates this from a much larger clone, so it may be a read error. The chain has TRBV20-1 and TRBJ2-7; D unresolved. Germline lookup yields CDR1 DFQATT and CDR2 SNEGSKA (reference sequence). The length of the CDR3 is 12 residues. V lost 0 bases and J lost 8, with 11 bases in between. Written as DNA, the CDR3 is TGCAGTGCTAGAGATGAGTACCCCAAGCAGTACTTC. Translated, it gives CSARDEYPKQYF.

The chain couples TRBV20-1 to TRBJ1-1; no reliable D call. V was shortened by 1 base and J by 0 bases, with 9 bases between the two germline ends. CDR3 length equals 14 residues. Germline CDR1 and CDR2: DFQATT and SNEGSKA (reference sequence). The CDR3 region is CSARVEAMNTEAFF. The CDR3 DNA reads as TGCAGTGCTAGAGTTGAGGCTATGAACACTGAAGCTTTCTTT.

In this sample, this clonotype turned up once. Possible read error: a much larger clone is one base away. This rearrangement joins TRBV5-1 to TRBJ1-1; no clear D gene. The CDR3 runs to 16 residues. CDR1 SGHRS and CDR2 YFSETQ come from the germline V gene. V was shortened by 4 bases and J by 1 base, with 17 bases between the two germline ends. CDR3 sequence (DNA): TGCGCCAGCAGCCCAGACCGACCGGGAGCGAACACTGAAGCTTTCTTT. Protein sequence: CASSPDRPGANTEAFF. The variable domain in full, with the rest retrieved from reference TRBV5-1 and TRBJ1-1, is KAGVTQTPRYLIKTRGQQVTLSCSPISGHRSVSWYQQTPGQGLQFLFEYFSETQRNKGNFPGRFSGRQFSNSRSEMNVSTLELGDSALYLCASSPDRPGANTEAFFGQGTRLTVV.